The entry that follows covers one T cell receptor (beta chain) sequence. As yet, its antigen is unknown. V was clipped by 6 bases and J by 5 bases, with 14 bases between them. CDR1 and CDR2 from the germline V gene are SGDLS and YYNGEE. CDR3 length: 13 amino acids. This sample is drawn from a study of T cell responses to AZD1222 COVID-19 vaccine. Study-level background: Samples with a second dose at about 4 or about 12 weeks were pooled together. General study points: There were mostly white British donors and more females than males, and clonal diversity was possibly underestimated. Breadth and depth of Spike-specific TCRs rose after two AZD1222 doses. The study sampled repertoires only after the peak T cell response.

Measured with immunoSEQ multiplex PCR; TCRdb has only the in-frame clones, and not every one. The profile shows approximately 100,000 clones, about 85% of them singletons. The rearrangement uses TRBV9 and TRBJ2-5; D not certain. The source was peripheral blood, collected on day 0 of AZD1222 vaccination. The clonotype originates from an adult in good health. CDR3 in DNA: TGTGCCAGCACCCCCGATAGTGGGGAGACCCAGTACTTC. It specifies CASTPDSGETQYF.